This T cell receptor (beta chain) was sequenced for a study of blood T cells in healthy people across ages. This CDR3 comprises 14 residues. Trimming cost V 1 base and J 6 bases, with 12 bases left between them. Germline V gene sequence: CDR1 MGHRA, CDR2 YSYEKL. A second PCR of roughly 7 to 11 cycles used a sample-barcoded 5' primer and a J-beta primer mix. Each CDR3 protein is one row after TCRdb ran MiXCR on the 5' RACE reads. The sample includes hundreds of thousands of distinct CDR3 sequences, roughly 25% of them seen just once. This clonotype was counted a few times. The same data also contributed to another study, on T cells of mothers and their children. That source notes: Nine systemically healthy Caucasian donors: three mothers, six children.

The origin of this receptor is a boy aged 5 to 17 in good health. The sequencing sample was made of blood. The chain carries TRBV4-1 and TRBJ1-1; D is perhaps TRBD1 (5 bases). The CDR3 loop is CASSQARRTPEAFF. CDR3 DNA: TGCGCCAGCAGCCAAGCACGTCGGACACCTGAAGCTTTCTTT.